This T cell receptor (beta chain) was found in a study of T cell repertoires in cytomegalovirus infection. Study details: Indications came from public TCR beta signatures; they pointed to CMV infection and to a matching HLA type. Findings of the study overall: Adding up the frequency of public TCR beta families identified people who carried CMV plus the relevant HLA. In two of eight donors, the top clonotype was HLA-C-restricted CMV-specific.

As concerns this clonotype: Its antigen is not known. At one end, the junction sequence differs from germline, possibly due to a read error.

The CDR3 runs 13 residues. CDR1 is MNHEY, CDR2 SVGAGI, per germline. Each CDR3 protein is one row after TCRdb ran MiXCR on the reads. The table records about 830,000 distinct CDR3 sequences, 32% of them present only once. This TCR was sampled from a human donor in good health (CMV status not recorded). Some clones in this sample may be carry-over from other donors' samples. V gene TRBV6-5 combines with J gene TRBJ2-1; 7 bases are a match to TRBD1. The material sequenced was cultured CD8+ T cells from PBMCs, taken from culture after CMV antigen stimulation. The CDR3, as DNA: TGTGCCAGCAGTACGACAGGGTACACTGAGCAGTTCTTC. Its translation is CASSTTGYTEQFF.